Following are 10 T cell receptor beta chains from one sample sequenced in a study of response to subunit inactivated influenza vaccine. TCRdb fed the RT-PCR reads into MiXCR, producing one record per CDR3 protein. The table lists some 500,000 distinct CDR3 sequences, approximately 16% of them singletons, with less than 4% in the top ten. Material: CD4+ T cells sorted from PBMCs, obtained less than 30 months after vaccination. The receptors here all came from a man aged 45 to 75 who received an inactivated influenza vaccine.

The chain uses TRBV4-3 and TRBJ2-7; TRBD2 is a possible D gene (5 bases). Germline CDR1 and CDR2: LGHNA and YSLEER. The CDR3 is 14 residues long. With 1 base removed from V and 3 bases from J, the gap between germline ends came to 10 bases. The CDR3: CASSQAEGSYEQYF. CDR3 nucleotide sequence: TGCGCCAGCAGCCAAGCGGAAGGGAGCTACGAGCAGTACTTC.

There are many counts of this clonotype. The CDR3 loop reads CASRTRQGGMEKLFF. The CDR3 region has the DNA TGTGCCAGCAGGACCAGACAGGGGGGCATGGAAAAACTGTTTTTT. The genes are TRBV25-1 and TRBJ1-4; 9 bases agree with TRBD1. V was pared by 6 bases and J by 8 bases, with 10 bases of the junction left unmatched. This CDR3 is 15 amino acids long. The V gene's germline CDR1 is MGHDK and CDR2 SYGVNS.

The rearrangement uses TRBV5-1 and TRBJ1-1, with D possibly TRBD1 on 5 matching bases. V lost 0 bases and J 4 bases, leaving 13 bases between the germline ends. This CDR3 comprises 15 residues. CDR1 is SGHRS, CDR2 YFSETQ, per germline. CDR3 protein: CASSLAGISGTEAFF. In DNA form, the CDR3 reads TGCGCCAGCAGCTTGGCAGGGATCTCCGGCACTGAAGCTTTCTTT. Together with reference TRBV5-1 and TRBJ1-1, the CDR3 gives the full variable domain: KAGVTQTPRYLIKTRGQQVTLSCSPISGHRSVSWYQQTPGQGLQFLFEYFSETQRNKGNFPGRFSGRQFSNSRSEMNVSTLELGDSALYLCASSLAGISGTEAFFGQGTRLTVV.

The chain employs TRBV9 and TRBJ2-2; TRBD2 is a possible D gene (6 bases). V was cut by 6 bases and J by 2 bases, with 17 bases left in between. CDR1 and CDR2 (germline): SGDLS, YYNGEE. This CDR3 spans 16 amino acids. CDR3 amino acids: CASTTRLVYNTGELFF. The DNA of the CDR3 is TGTGCCAGCACCACTAGACTAGTTTATAACACCGGGGAGCTGTTTTTT.

Many counts were recorded for this clonotype. For the CDR3, the DNA is TGTGCCAGCAGCCAACCAGGGGGAGGAACTAATGAAAAACTGTTTTTT. Translation gives CASSQPGGGTNEKLFF. The chain combines TRBV3-1 with TRBJ1-4, with TRBD1 matching over 7 bases. This CDR3 contains 16 residues. Germline CDR1 reads LGHDT; CDR2 reads YNNKEL (reference sequence). The ends lost 2 bases at V and 1 base at J; junction bases unmatched: 4.

The V and J genes are TRBV3-1 and TRBJ2-4; D ambiguous. Germline CDR1 is LGHDT and CDR2 is YNNKEL (reference sequence). The CDR3 is 14 amino acids. The V end was cut by 0 bases, the J end by 12 bases, with 15 bases between. The chain's CDR3 is CASSQDATSFHQYF. In nucleotides, the CDR3 is TGTGCCAGCAGCCAAGACGCGACATCTTTCCATCAGTACTTC.

This chain uses TRBV20-1 with TRBJ2-7, with a tentative D call TRBD1 (5 bases). Germline CDR1 DFQATT, CDR2 SNEGSKA (reference sequence). V was shortened by 5 bases and J by 4 bases, with 12 bases between the two germline ends. This CDR3 comprises 12 residues. The CDR3 region is CSASGHTYEQYF. DNA for the CDR3: TGCAGTGCTTCAGGACACACTTACGAGCAGTACTTC.

This clonotype turned up a few times. The chain employs TRBV10-3 and TRBJ2-5, with 9 bases fitting TRBD2. Germline CDR1 is ENHRY and CDR2 is SYGVKD. The CDR3 consists of 13 residues. The ends lost 11 bases at V and 2 bases at J; junction bases unmatched: 6. This CDR3 reads CASALAGQETQYF. Here the CDR3 DNA reads TGTGCCTCCGCCCTAGCGGGGCAAGAGACCCAGTACTTC.

This clonotype was counted only a few times. The chain employs TRBV5-1 and TRBJ2-1, with 7 bases fitting TRBD1. With 7 bases clipped from V and 0 bases from J, the junction kept 7 bases outside the gene matches. Per the germline V gene, CDR1 is SGHRS and CDR2 is YFSETQ. CDR3 length: 15 residues. The CDR3 loop is CASGKDRASYNEQFF. In DNA, the CDR3 is TGCGCCAGCGGGAAAGACAGGGCCTCCTACAATGAGCAGTTCTTC.

This clonotype was counted between two and nine times. CDR3 amino acids: CASSWTGEIANTIYF. The DNA for the CDR3 is TGCGCCAGCAGCTGGACGGGGGAGATCGCAAACACCATATATTTT. The genes are TRBV5-1 and TRBJ1-3; D may be TRBD1 (5 bases). The V end was cut by 3 bases, the J end by 6 bases, with 16 bases between. Germline V gives CDR1 SGHRS, CDR2 YFSETQ. CDR3 length: 15 residues.